These T cell receptor beta chains were read from a single sample in a study of T cell responses to AZD1222 COVID-19 vaccine. The repertoire was sequenced with immunoSEQ multiplex PCR; TCRdb's copy has only in-frame clones and lacks some. The table has fewer than 100,000 clones, approximately 88% seen once. The sample was peripheral blood, taken 28 days after the second AZD1222 dose. These TCRs come from an adult who received the AZD1222 COVID-19 vaccine. Both conserved end residues are part of each CDR3. A D gene is named only where the DNA matches it firmly. Not all rows give a size; the values are once, few, many and, for expanded clones, a class.

TRBJ2-1 NA 12 NA TRBV5-8 TGTGCCAGCAGCTTGTTCTACAATGAGCAGTTCTTC CASSLFYNEQFF
TRBJ1-5 NA 15 NA TRBV7-8 TGTGCCAGCAGCTTATCCCAGTCCTTCAATCAGCCCCAGCATTTT CASSLSQSFNQPQHF
TRBJ2-5 NA 15 NA TRBV5-1 TGCGCCAGCAGCTTGGGGACAGCCATGAAAGAGACCCAGTACTTC CASSLGTAMKETQYF
TRBJ2-1 NA 12 TRBD1 TRBV10-3 TGTGCCATCGGGACAGCGTACAATGAGCAGTTCTTC CAIGTAYNEQFF
TRBJ2-1 NA 14 TRBD2 TRBV15 TGTGCCACCGCAAGCGGGGGAAGGGAGAATGAGCAGTTCTTC CATASGGRENEQFF
TRBJ2-7 NA 14 NA TRBV6-5 TGTGCCAGCGAGAACGGAGGTGGTGGCGACGAGCAGTACTTC CASENGGGGDEQYF
TRBJ1-2 few 12 NA TRBV12-3/TRBV12-4 TGTGCCAGCAGTTTAAATGGGGAAGGCTACACCTTC CASSLNGEGYTF
TRBJ1-1 NA 15 TRBD1 TRBV19 TGTGCCAGTAGTATAGAGACAGGGGGTTACACTGAAGCTTTCTTT CASSIETGGYTEAFF
TRBJ2-5 NA 16 NA TRBV7-3 TGTGCCAGCAGCTTAGGACCATTGGGGGCCGGGGAGACCCAGTACTTC CASSLGPLGAGETQYF
TRBJ1-1 NA 13 NA TRBV11-2 TGTGCCAGCAGCTTTTCCGAGAACACTGAAGCTTTCTTT CASSFSENTEAFF
TRBJ2-3 NA 14 NA TRBV9 TGTGCCAGCAGCGTAGAACAGACCACAGATACGCAGTATTTT CASSVEQTTDTQYF
TRBJ2-3 NA 15 NA TRBV3-1/TRBV3-2 TGTGCCAGCAGCCGACAGAGCTCTAGCACAGATACGCAGTATTTT CASSRQSSSTDTQYF
TRBJ1-1 once 12 NA TRBV12-3/TRBV12-4 TGTGCCAACAGGGTGGGGAACACTGAAGCTTTCTTT CANRVGNTEAFF
TRBJ1-2 once 14 NA TRBV9 TGTGCCAGCAGCGTAGAGGCCAGCAACTATGGCTACACCTTC CASSVEASNYGYTF
TRBJ2-7 NA 12 NA TRBV7-9 TGTGCCAGCAGCCTGACCGAATACGAGCAGTACTTC CASSLTEYEQYF
TRBJ1-5 once 15 NA TRBV19 TGTGCCAGTAGCATCGGGGGTGGGGGAAGCCAGCCCCAGCATTTT CASSIGGGGSQPQHF
TRBJ1-2 few 15 TRBD1 TRBV10-3 TGTGCCATCAGAAATAGACTCGACAGGGACTATGGCTACACCTTC CAIRNRLDRDYGYTF
TRBJ2-7 NA 15 NA TRBV6-6 TGTGCCAGCAGTTACGACATGACAGTGACCTACGAGCAGTACTTC CASSYDMTVTYEQYF
TRBJ2-6 NA 18 NA TRBV10-3 TGTGCCATCAGTGTGAATGGATTCCAAAGCTCTGGGGCCAACGTCCTGACTTTC CAISVNGFQSSGANVLTF
TRBJ2-3 NA 15 NA TRBV7-9 TGTGCCAGCGTACTAGGGTACAGGGCAACAGATACGCAGTATTTT CASVLGYRATDTQYF
TRBJ1-1 NA 11 NA TRBV2 TGTGCCAGCGGACACATACTAGGAGCTTTCTTT CASGHILGAFF
TRBJ1-5 NA 17 TRBD1 TRBV7-2 TGTGCCAGCAGCTTAGACCGACAGGGGGCGCGCAATCAGCCCCAGCATTTT CASSLDRQGARNQPQHF
TRBJ1-1 few 13 NA TRBV11-2 TGTGCCAGCAGCCCTCGGTCGGGTACTGAAGCTTTCTTT CASSPRSGTEAFF
TRBJ1-1 NA 13 NA TRBV18 TGTGCCAGCTCACTGGCCTTGAACACTGAAGCTTTTTTT CASSLALNTEAFF
TRBJ1-2 NA 15 NA TRBV30 TGTGCCTGGACCCAGCGGCCACAAAAAGACTATGGCTACACCTTC CAWTQRPQKDYGYTF
TRBJ2-3 NA 14 TRBD2 TRBV3-1/TRBV3-2 TGTGCCAGCAGCCAAGGACTAGCGACAGATACGCAGTATTTT CASSQGLATDTQYF
TRBJ1-5 NA 14 TRBD1 TRBV11-1 TGTGCCAGCAGCCCACAGGGGAGCAATCAGCCCCAGCATTTT CASSPQGSNQPQHF
TRBJ2-5 NA 14 TRBD1 TRBV9 TGTGCCAGCAGCGTAGCGTACAGGGGAGAGACCCAGTACTTC CASSVAYRGETQYF
TRBJ2-5 NA 11 NA TRBV11-2 TGTGCCAGCACTTCCCCAGAGACCCAGTACTTC CASTSPETQYF
TRBJ2-7 NA 12 NA TRBV27 TGTGCCAGCGGACAGAATGCCGACGAGCAGTACTTC CASGQNADEQYF
TRBJ1-2 NA 15 NA TRBV4-2 TGTGCCAGCAGCCAACCAGGGGATCATAAAGATGGCTACACCTTC CASSQPGDHKDGYTF
TRBJ2-1 NA 13 NA TRBV5-1 TGCGCCAGCAGTAGGGAGGACTACAATGAGCAGTTCTTC CASSREDYNEQFF
TRBJ1-6 NA 16 NA TRBV2 TGTGCCAGCAGTTTCGCAGCAGGGTCCTATAATTCACCCCTCCACTTT CASSFAAGSYNSPLHF
TRBJ1-5 NA 13 NA TRBV10-3 TGTGCCATCAGACGGGACTTAGAGCAGCCCCAGCATTTT CAIRRDLEQPQHF
TRBJ2-3 NA 15 NA TRBV9 TGTGCCAGCAGCGTAGAGATCAGATCCACAGATACGCAGTATTTT CASSVEIRSTDTQYF
TRBJ2-5 NA 16 TRBD1 TRBV24-1 TGTGCCACCAGTGAAAAAACAACAGGGGGCAGGGAGACCCAGTACTTC CATSEKTTGGRETQYF
TRBJ2-7 NA 14 TRBD1 TRBV7-2 TGTGCCAGCAGCCACAGGACAGGGGGTTACGAGCAGTACTTC CASSHRTGGYEQYF
TRBJ1-2 NA 11 NA TRBV12-3/TRBV12-4 TGTGCCAGCAGTTTGGGGGTGGGCTACACCTTC CASSLGVGYTF
TRBJ1-1 NA 16 NA TRBV5-1 TGCGCCAGCAGCTTGGCCGGGCAGTACATGAACACTGAAGCTTTCTTT CASSLAGQYMNTEAFF
TRBJ2-3 NA 13 NA TRBV6-2/TRBV6-3 TGTGCCAGCAGCCGCCCCGGGGCAGATACGCAGTATTTT CASSRPGADTQYF
TRBJ2-1 NA 16 NA TRBV7-3 TGTGCCAGCAGCTTTAATCCGGGACTGAGTTCAGGGAAGCAGTTCTTC CASSFNPGLSSGKQFF
TRBJ2-5 NA 15 NA TRBV11-2 TGTGCCAGCAGCTTAGATCAGGGTATGCAAGAGACCCAGTACTTC CASSLDQGMQETQYF
TRBJ1-3 NA 16 TRBD1 TRBV9 TGTGCCAGCAGCCCAGGGGGGGGGTTATCTGGAAACACCATATATTTT CASSPGGGLSGNTIYF
TRBJ2-2 once 14 TRBD2 TRBV11-3 TGTGCCAGCACGGGAGGGCCGAACACCGGGGAGCTGTTTTTT CASTGGPNTGELFF
TRBJ1-1 NA 13 TRBD1 TRBV12-3/TRBV12-4 TGTGCCAGCAGTCAGGGACAGGGAACAAAAGCTTTCTTT CASSQGQGTKAFF
TRBJ2-7 NA 13 TRBD1 TRBV27 TGTGCCAGCAGTTTTTGGGACAGGGGAGTGCAGTACTTC CASSFWDRGVQYF
TRBJ1-1 NA 16 TRBD1 TRBV19 TGTGCCAGTAGAAGGACCTCCGGGACAGGCAACACTGAAGCTTTCTTT CASRRTSGTGNTEAFF
TRBJ1-1 once 16 TRBD1 TRBV5-1 TGCGCCAGCAGCTTGTGGAGGACAGGGGATGTTACTGAAGCTTTCTTT CASSLWRTGDVTEAFF